These T cell receptor beta chains were read from a single sample in a study of shared clonotypes between healthy human individuals. TCRdb's copy holds only in-frame clones and misses some; the assay was immunoSEQ multiplex PCR. The data show around 560,000 clones, approximately 95% seen once. The specimen sequenced was naive CD8+ T cells sorted from blood. The receptors stem from a woman aged 25 to 39 in good health. The conserved cysteine and the conserved F or W are not part of the CDR3 here. Some rows have no size entry. The others give once, few or many, or a class for an expanded clone.

j_call	v_call	clone_size	cdr3_aa
TRBJ2-5	TRBV2	NA	ASSDQGLETQY
TRBJ2-2	TRBV13	NA	ASSLDGNGELF
TRBJ2-1	TRBV29-1	NA	SYASDYEQF
TRBJ1-1	TRBV27	NA	ASRPRAGYTEAF
TRBJ2-1	TRBV20-1	NA	SFPLGSEQF
TRBJ2-3	TRBV9	NA	ASSGLMDTQY
TRBJ2-7	TRBV5-4	NA	ASSSLPGQGGYEQY
TRBJ2-7	TRBV27	once	ASSTLGTSGASYEQY
NA	TRBV5-6	NA	ASSSHQRGLTYEQY
TRBJ2-7	TRBV5-6	NA	ASSGGLGAYEQY
TRBJ2-5	TRBV7-9	NA	ASRTALEETQY
TRBJ2-3	TRBV28	NA	ASSYAGWGTDTQY
TRBJ2-2	TRBV6-1	NA	ASSELGQGTGELF
TRBJ2-7	TRBV19	once	ASSSFPSSYEQY
TRBJ2-7	TRBV2	NA	ASSFTRPSYEQY
TRBJ2-7	TRBV4-2	NA	ASSQGLGYEQY
TRBJ2-2	TRBV5-1	NA	ASSTDPVGGLNTGELF
TRBJ2-7	TRBV30	NA	AWSVQVSYEQY
TRBJ2-3	TRBV2	NA	ASGADTQY
TRBJ2-1	TRBV11-2	NA	ASSLVGGNEQF
TRBJ2-5	TRBV29-1	NA	SVEEETQY
TRBJ2-2	TRBV27	NA	ASSPATSNTGELF
TRBJ1-1	TRBV19	NA	ASGVGGTEAF
TRBJ2-7	TRBV13	NA	ASSLGWGIGYEQY
TRBJ1-1	TRBV9	NA	ASSVGFRGNTEAF
TRBJ2-6	TRBV23-1	NA	ASSHQGASSGANVLT
TRBJ1-1	TRBV7-9	NA	ASSPTGTEAF
TRBJ2-4	TRBV6-5	NA	ASTRQWGGKNIQY
TRBJ2-5	TRBV28	once	ASSLFSGDETQY
TRBJ2-1	TRBV2	NA	ASSYRQGWDNEQF
TRBJ2-3	TRBV29-1	NA	SVDTSGRLTDTQY
TRBJ2-7	TRBV10-1	NA	ASSDLPGGAYEQY
TRBJ2-7	TRBV28	NA	ASSFHETYEQY
TRBJ1-1	TRBV5-1	NA	ASSPFRRTEAF
TRBJ2-1	TRBV28	NA	ASSTTVYNEQF
TRBJ2-7	TRBV2	NA	ASSDGGVVS
TRBJ2-1	TRBV19	NA	ASSPIPEIGTSGRPTFLSVQF
TRBJ1-1	TRBV6-6	few	ASSSRTGGTEAF
TRBJ2-7	TRBV28	NA	ASRLTGLAYEQY
TRBJ2-1	TRBV4-1	NA	ASSQPLGLAGGSSYNEQF
TRBJ2-3	TRBV27	NA	ASSLLAGASDTQY
TRBJ2-1	TRBV28	NA	ASSLILAGVNNEQF
TRBJ1-5	TRBV28	NA	ASSFLGSNQPQH
TRBJ2-7	TRBV27	NA	ASSLGRWGAAYEQY
TRBJ1-5	TRBV11-2	NA	ASSLDGSRNQPQH
TRBJ1-4	TRBV27	NA	ASSLLTPRVGEKLF
TRBJ2-7	TRBV27	NA	ASSAGGYEQY
TRBJ1-2	TRBV4-1	NA	ASSFRTGGNYGYT
TRBJ2-7	TRBV4-1	NA	ASSPGEAAYEQY
TRBJ2-3	TRBV18	NA	ASSPTGAVGPDTQY
TRBJ2-7	TRBV5-8	once	ASSLEGQAYEQY
TRBJ2-7	TRBV6-1	NA	ASSGTSVTYEQY
TRBJ1-5	TRBV28	NA	ASSFLTLRGVDQPQH
TRBJ2-1	TRBV19	NA	ASSIWAANEQF
TRBJ1-1	TRBV28	NA	ARDRGKTNTEAF
TRBJ2-2	TRBV5-1	NA	ASSPRPGRAGELF
TRBJ1-3	TRBV4-1	once	ASSQDEVYSGNTIY
TRBJ1-3	TRBV27	NA	ARRRSGNTIY
TRBJ2-3	TRBV19	NA	ASSLGTVTTDTQY